This T cell receptor (beta chain) was captured in a study of preoperative IRX-2 immunotherapy in early breast cancer. Treatment meaning: preoperative locoregional IRX-2 cytokine immunotherapy. Preoperative locoregional IRX-2 cytokine immunotherapy was tested in the phase Ib source study. Assay: immunoSEQ multiplex PCR; the TCRdb copy retains only in-frame clones and omits some. The sample lists 25,000 to 35,000 clones; 82% were seen once. The CDR3 is made up of 14 amino acids. The germline V gene has CDR1 MNHGY and CDR2 SAAAGT. Between the trimmed V and J ends, which lost 6 bases and 4 bases, there was a span of 15 bases.

This material was acquired from a patient treated with IRX-2 immunotherapy. The gene calls are TRBV6-8 and TRBJ1-2, with D possibly matching TRBD1 (6 bases). The sequence derives from a human donor with breast cancer. The CDR3 loop is CASRFGTFGYGYTF. As DNA, the CDR3 is TGTGCCAGCAGATTCGGGACATTCGGCTATGGCTACACCTTC.